This T cell receptor beta chain was found in a study of T-cell reconstitution after alpha-beta-depleted transplantation in children. Study results and caveats: About two months after transplant, alpha-beta T cells reportedly came from several hundred expanded graft clones.

Preparation of the TCRbeta library used unique molecular identifiers. MiXCR was run by TCRdb on the PCR reads, yielding one entry per CDR3 protein. This table has about 260,000 distinct CDR3 sequences, less than 9% appearing once. About this clonotype itself: Its antigen is still unknown. A much larger clone lies a single base off, so this may be a read error.

This CDR3 contains 11 residues. The sequencing here drew on PBMCs, mostly from graft donor cells, taken 180 days after TCRalphabeta/CD19-depleted stem cell transplant. The V gene is TRBV21-1, the J gene TRBJ2-7. TRBV21-1 is reported as a pseudogene. This clonotype was sampled from a male patient aged 5 to 17 who had a stem cell transplant for acute lymphoblastic leukemia, so the T cells may come from the graft donor. The chain's CDR3 is CASSKHCDQYF. As DNA, the CDR3 is TGTGCCAGCAGCAAACATTGCGATCAGTACTTC.